The rows below give T cell receptor beta chains drawn from one sample of a study of Ad26.COV2.S vaccination and SARS-CoV-2 variants. TCRdb's copy holds only in-frame clones and misses some; the assay was immunoSEQ multiplex PCR. The repertoire includes 300,000 to 400,000 clones, 85% to 90% of them detected once, and 1.9% sits in the top ten. Specimen: peripheral blood, collected in a trial of Ad26.COV2.S vaccine versus placebo. These receptor sequences come from a person between 18 and 65 years old who received the Ad26.COV2.S COVID-19 vaccine or a placebo. Both conserved end residues are part of each CDR3. The order of the fields is D gene, V gene, J gene, CDR3 length, clone size, CDR3 DNA, CDR3 protein. D genes are given only for firm matches. Size is stated for part of the rows, as once, few or many counts, or as a class when the clone is expanded.

>TRBD1|TRBV29-1|TRBJ2-7|14|once
TGCAGCGTTTCTCCGGACAGGAGCTCCTACGAGCAGTACTTC
CSVSPDRSSYEQYF
>NA|TRBV27|TRBJ1-6|17|few
TGTGCCAGCAGTTTCCGGGTTACGAGCTCCTATAATTCACCCCTCCACTTT
CASSFRVTSSYNSPLHF
>TRBD1|TRBV19|TRBJ1-4|17|NA
TGTGCCAGTAGTGAACAGGGGGCGCGGGGGCCAAATGAAAAACTGTTTTTT
CASSEQGARGPNEKLFF
>NA|TRBV21-1|TRBJ2-7|14|NA
TGTGCCAGCGTAGCAGGGAGGGCCTCCTACGAGCAGTACTTC
CASVAGRASYEQYF
>NA|TRBV18|TRBJ1-1|16|NA
TGTGCCAGCTCACCAGGGTCCAGGGGAGATAGCACTGAAGCTTTCTTT
CASSPGSRGDSTEAFF
>TRBD1|TRBV9|TRBJ2-7|15|NA
TGTGCCAGCAGCGTAGGGAGGACAGGGGTCTACGAGCAGTACTTC
CASSVGRTGVYEQYF
>NA|TRBV29-1|TRBJ2-3|15|once
TGCAGCTTTTCCCCGAGGGGAGACCCGGCAGATACGCAGTATTTT
CSFSPRGDPADTQYF
>TRBD1|TRBV5-6|TRBJ1-2|13|NA
TGTGCCAGCAGCCCCGGACAGGGCTATGGCTACACCTTC
CASSPGQGYGYTF
>TRBD2|TRBV9|TRBJ2-1|16|once
TGTGCCAGCAGCGTAGAGCTAGCGGTTTCCTACAATGAGCAGTTCTTC
CASSVELAVSYNEQFF
>NA|TRBV6-2/TRBV6-3|TRBJ1-6|15|NA
TGTGCCAGCAGTTTCAGGGGTCTATCCGAATCACCCCTCCACTTT
CASSFRGLSESPLHF
>NA|TRBV5-1|TRBJ1-2|18|NA
TGCGCCAGCAGCTTCTCCGGATCCGGGAACACGTGGGGCTATGGCTACACCTTC
CASSFSGSGNTWGYGYTF
>NA|TRBV27|TRBJ1-1|15|NA
TGTGCCAGCAGTTTAAAGGGGGGGTTGAACACTGAAGCTTTCTTT
CASSLKGGLNTEAFF
>TRBD1|TRBV5-1|TRBJ1-4|15|NA
TGCGCCAGCAGCCAGACCGGGACAGGGGGTGAAAAACTGTTTTTT
CASSQTGTGGEKLFF
>NA|TRBV7-2|TRBJ2-7|19|once
TGTGCCAGCAGCTTATACCCCCCCTCTTCAGGCGGACAGTCCTACGAGCAGTACTTC
CASSLYPPSSGGQSYEQYF
>NA|TRBV7-9|TRBJ2-5|15|NA
TGTGCCAGCAGCTTAGTCCCAGTTAGAAAAGAGACCCAGTACTTC
CASSLVPVRKETQYF
>NA|TRBV30|TRBJ2-2|11|NA
TGTGCTAGCAGGAAGACCGGGGAGCTGTTTTTT
CASRKTGELFF
>NA|TRBV7-9|TRBJ1-3|18|NA
TGTGCCAGCAGCTCCCCTAGCGGGAGAGCAAACTCTGGAAACACCATATATTTT
CASSSPSGRANSGNTIYF
>NA|TRBV9|TRBJ2-3|13|NA
TGTGCCAGCAGCGTAAGGGTCACAGATACGCAGTATTTT
CASSVRVTDTQYF
>TRBD1|TRBV12-3/TRBV12-4|TRBJ1-1|12|NA
TGTGCCAGCAGTCTGGGACAGGTAGAAGCTTTCTTT
CASSLGQVEAFF
>TRBD2|TRBV2|TRBJ2-7|15|once
TGTGCCAGCACTCCGCAGGGGACTAGCTCCTACGAGCAGTACTTC
CASTPQGTSSYEQYF
>TRBD2|TRBV20-1|TRBJ2-1|15|NA
TGCAGTGCTAGTTCAGGACTAGCGGGGGTAGGTGAGCAGTTCTTC
CSASSGLAGVGEQFF
>NA|TRBV30|TRBJ2-2|12|NA
TGTGCCTGGAGTAGGGTCACCGGGGAGCTGTTTTTT
CAWSRVTGELFF
>TRBD1|TRBV27|TRBJ2-1|14|NA
TGTGCCAGCAGTCGGACAGGGTCTTTCAATGAGCAGTTCTTC
CASSRTGSFNEQFF
>NA|TRBV12-3/TRBV12-4|TRBJ2-6|12|once
TGTGCCAGCAGCTCTGGGGCCAACGTCCTGACTTTC
CASSSGANVLTF
>TRBD2|TRBV27|TRBJ2-5|18|NA
TGTGCCAGCAGCATGCTGGGACTAGCGGGGGCCCCAGGGGGGACCCAGTACTTC
CASSMLGLAGAPGGTQYF
>TRBD1|TRBV7-9|TRBJ1-1|15|NA
TGTGCCAGCAGCTTAGATAGGACAGGGAACACTGAAGCTTTCTTT
CASSLDRTGNTEAFF
>TRBD1|TRBV2|TRBJ1-2|13|NA
TGTGCCAGGACCGGGACAGGCCCCTATGGCTACACCTTC
CARTGTGPYGYTF
>NA|TRBV27|TRBJ1-1|14|NA
TGTGCCAGCAGACCGCAAGGACAGAACACTGAAGCTTTCTTT
CASRPQGQNTEAFF
>NA|TRBV10-3|TRBJ1-2|15|NA
TGTGCCGGGAGGTCGGACGAATCTGGGGACTATGGCTACACCTTC
CAGRSDESGDYGYTF
>TRBD1|TRBV7-2|TRBJ1-2|16|few
TGTGCCAGCAGCTGGGCCGGGACAGCTCAAGGAGCGGGCTACACCTTC
CASSWAGTAQGAGYTF
>NA|TRBV2|TRBJ2-3|12|NA
TGTGCCAGCAGTGATTCAAGACATACGCAGTATTTT
CASSDSRHTQYF
>NA|TRBV6-2/TRBV6-3|TRBJ2-1|19|once
TGTGCCAGCAGTTACCCTGATTTAGGGAGGGGGCGTATGTACAATGAGCAGTTCTTC
CASSYPDLGRGRMYNEQFF
>NA|TRBV29-1|TRBJ1-2|17|NA
TGCAGCGTTGATTGGTATGGTGGCTTTGGCGGGGGTAATGGCTACACCTTC
CSVDWYGGFGGGNGYTF